Given below is one T cell receptor beta chain in context. Its target is not known. This specimen includes other DNA sequences encoding the same CDR3. The data stem from a study of shared clonotypes between healthy human individuals. Broader study findings: The sole specimen, blood, was sampled, and tissue repertoires likely differ. Incomplete sequencing of sorted subsets was indicated by rarefaction despite large depth.

CDR3 length equals 15 residues. CDR1 GTSNPN and CDR2 SVGIG come from the germline V gene (reference sequence). V was pared by 4 bases and J by 0 bases, with 3 bases of the junction left unmatched. Splitting of each subset's genomic DNA was done evenly across several immunoSEQ plates. The data were produced by immunoSEQ multiplex PCR, yet TCRdb's version contains in-frame clones alone and is incomplete. The repertoire has about 2.4 million clones, more than 80% of them found once; the top ten carry roughly 0.14%. Specimen: naive CD4+ T cells sorted from blood. The sample's subset: CD45RA+ positively selected. This rearrangement joins TRBV30 to TRBJ2-1; 10 bases align to TRBD2. The source of this sequence is a man between 18 and 29 years old in good health. This CDR3 is CAWNSGGHSYNEQFF. For the CDR3, the DNA is TGTGCCTGGAATAGCGGGGGGCACTCCTACAATGAGCAGTTCTTC.